This passage covers 2 T cell receptor beta chains from one sample sequenced in a study of vaccination effects on CD4 cells after COVID-19. Pools of viral peptides were used by the ViraFEST assay to expand antigen-specific CD4+ T cells ahead of sequencing. Once cultured for about 9 days, the cells underwent separation to obtain CD4+ T cells. PCR-confirmed SARS-CoV-2 infection occurred in the person between March and December 2020. Only in-frame clones appear in the TCRdb table, and some are missing; sequencing was by immunoSEQ multiplex PCR. The table includes tens of thousands of clones, about 80% detected once. What these receptors recognize is not known. Sequencing used CD4+ T cells from PBMCs cultured with a peptide pool, obtained before COVID-19 vaccination. The receptors were gathered from a human donor who had a prior SARS-CoV-2 infection.

The chain is built from TRBV7-2 and TRBJ2-7; D is unclear. This CDR3 has 14 residues. Germline V gene sequence: CDR1 SGHTA, CDR2 FQGNSA. V lost 2 bases and J 0 bases, leaving 8 bases between the germline ends. CDR3 region: CASSLMVSSYEQYF. For the CDR3, the DNA is TGTGCCAGCAGCTTAATGGTCAGCTCCTACGAGCAGTACTTC.

The chain carries TRBV3-1 (or the pseudogene TRBV3-2) and TRBJ2-7; 10 bases are shared with TRBD2. Germline V CDR1 and CDR2: LGHDT, YNNKEL (reference sequence). Trimming at V came to 0 bases and at J to 5 bases, leaving 10 bases not matched to a gene. The CDR3 extends over 17 amino acids. CDR3 sequence (DNA): TGTGCCAGCAGCCAAGATCTCGGTAGCGGGAGGTCTAACGAGCAGTACTTC. It codes for CASSQDLGSGRSNEQYF.